The 24 T cell receptor beta chains presented below share a single source sample, sequenced in a study of T cells after yellow fever vaccination. TCRdb itself ran the 5' RACE reads through MiXCR, one entry per CDR3 protein. This table holds approximately 150,000 distinct CDR3 sequences, approximately 9.9% found once. Specimen: CD8+ T cells sorted from PBMCs, collected 45 days after the yellow fever booster vaccination. The receptor set was obtained from a man between 18 and 35 years old who received the YFV17D yellow fever vaccine.

Only a few counts were recorded for this clonotype. The chain couples TRBV12-3 or TRBV12-4 to TRBJ2-7; possible D gene TRBD1, 6 bases. The V end was cut by 7 bases, the J end by 0 bases, with 19 bases between. CDR3 length: 16 residues. CDR3 protein: CASTKASDSNSYEQYV. The CDR3 nucleotides read TGTGCCAGCACCAAGGCTTCGGACAGTAACTCCTACGAGCAGTACGTC.

This clonotype has just a few counts. J is TRBJ2-7 and V is TRBV6-2 or TRBV6-3; 14 positions match TRBD2. This CDR3 is built from 17 residues. Germline V gene data show CDR1 as MNHEY and CDR2 as SVGEGT. The V and J ends lost 6 bases and 0 bases, in that order; junction bases with no gene match: 7. The CDR3 DNA reads TGTGCCAGCAGGACAGGGACTAGCGGGGGCCGCTCCTACGAGCAGTACGTC. As protein: CASRTGTSGGRSYEQYV.

The gene calls are TRBV5-1 and TRBJ2-5, with D perhaps being TRBD1 or TRBD2 (5 bases each). The CDR3 totals 12 residues. Germline V gene lookup returns CDR1 SGHRS and CDR2 YFSETQ. Trimming removed 7 bases at V and 5 bases at J, with 12 bases between. The CDR3 DNA reads TGCGCCAGCCAGGGCGGGTCGGAGACCCAGTACTTC. This translates into CASQGGSETQYF.

A few counts support this clonotype. V usage is TRBV7-9 and J usage is TRBJ1-1; D not certain. V shed 5 bases and J shed 11 bases, with 24 bases lying between them. Germline loops: CDR1 SEHNR, CDR2 FQNEAQ (reference sequence). The CDR3 covers 15 residues. In DNA, the CDR3 is TGTGCCAGCAGCGAGGGATACTCTCTGAGCGGCGAGGCTTTCTTT. It is translated as CASSEGYSLSGEAFF.

In its sample, this clonotype was seen a few times. The chain carries TRBV20-1 and TRBJ2-1, with 11 positions matching TRBD1. The V gene end was trimmed by 3 bases and the J gene end by 3 bases; junction bases not matched to a gene: 4. The CDR3 spans 15 residues. From germline, CDR1 is DFQATT and CDR2 SNEGSKA (reference sequence). The CDR3 reads CSARSGTGGYNEQFF. CDR3 nucleotides: TGCAGTGCTAGGTCGGGGACAGGGGGCTACAATGAGCAGTTCTTC.

By share of the sample, this clonotype is medium-sized. V usage is TRBV7-9 and J usage is TRBJ2-4; D may be TRBD2 (6 bases). The V gene's germline CDR1 is SEHNR and CDR2 FQNEAQ (reference sequence). CDR3 length equals 19 residues. V shed 5 bases and J shed 0 bases, with 23 bases lying between them. The CDR3 region has the DNA TGTGCCAGCAGCGGCCGGGGGATCCTCTTATTCGAAGCCAAAAACATTCAGTACTTC. It encodes CASSGRGILLFEAKNIQYF.

The rearrangement links TRBV4-3 to TRBJ2-7, with D possibly matching TRBD2 (6 bases). The germline gives CDR1 LGHNA, CDR2 YSLEER. The V gene lost 2 bases and the J gene lost 7 bases, with 21 bases spanning the gap. The CDR3 spans 16 residues. CDR3: CASSQLSLAGYVEQYF. The CDR3 nucleotides read TGCGCCAGCAGCCAATTAAGTCTGGCGGGGTATGTGGAGCAGTACTTC.

The chain combines TRBV6-5 with TRBJ2-1, with 16 bases that match TRBD2. Germline loops: CDR1 MNHEY, CDR2 SVGAGI. The CDR3 consists of 17 residues. J lost 6 bases, V lost 6 bases, and 8 bases had no gene match. CDR3 protein: CASSLGTSGGAFNEQFF. The DNA for the CDR3 is TGTGCCAGCAGCCTCGGGACTAGCGGGGGGGCATTCAATGAGCAGTTCTTC.

Only a few counts were recorded for this clonotype. This rearrangement joins TRBV29-1 to TRBJ2-2, with a tentative D call TRBD1 (6 bases). Germline V lookup: CDR1 SQVTM, CDR2 ANQGSEA. The CDR3 spans 14 residues. Trimming removed 8 bases from V and 2 bases from J, with 15 bases in between. The CDR3 loop reads CSTVGDTNTGELFF. CDR3 DNA: TGCAGCACCGTGGGGGACACAAACACCGGGGAGCTGTTTTTT.

This chain joins TRBV10-3 and TRBJ2-7, with 10 bases lining up with TRBD1. This CDR3 comprises 14 residues. CDR1 and CDR2 from the germline V gene are ENHRY and SYGVKD. The junction had 0 bases not matched to a gene; V was cut back by 2 bases and J by 2 bases. The CDR3: CAISEGQGAYEQYF. CDR3 sequence (DNA): TGTGCCATCAGTGAGGGACAGGGGGCCTACGAGCAGTACTTC.

This chain joins TRBV6-6 and TRBJ2-5; TRBD1 aligns across 7 bases. This CDR3 is 14 amino acids long. Germline V gene lookup returns CDR1 MNHNY and CDR2 SVGAGI (reference sequence). J gave up 4 bases and V 6 bases, and 8 bases lay outside the gene matches. Here the CDR3 reads CASSPRGDRETQYF. CDR3 DNA sequence: TGTGCCAGCAGCCCACGAGGGGACAGAGAGACCCAGTACTTC.

This clonotype has only a few counts. The chain combines TRBV12-3 or TRBV12-4 with TRBJ2-3, with D possibly TRBD2 on 6 matching bases. V lost 6 bases to trimming and J lost 6 bases, with 16 bases between them. The CDR3 is 14 amino acids. CDR3 nucleotide sequence: TGTGCCAGCAGCTTAAACGGGGGTCTGGATACGCAGTATTTT. It is translated as CASSLNGGLDTQYF.

This clonotype came up a few times. The chain recombines TRBV30 with TRBJ2-3; TRBD1 matches at 7 bases. Germline V CDR1 and CDR2: GTSNPN, SVGIG (reference sequence). The CDR3 contains 16 residues. V lost 2 bases to trimming and J lost 0 bases; unmatched junction nucleotides: 8. In DNA form, the CDR3 reads TGTGCCTGGAGTACAGGGGAGACACCTAGCACAGATACGCAGTATTTT. Translation gives CAWSTGETPSTDTQYF.

This clonotype has just a few counts. The gene calls are TRBV7-9 and TRBJ1-5, with D uncertain. V lost 3 bases and J 4 bases, leaving 10 bases between the germline ends. Germline V CDR1 and CDR2: SEHNR, FQNEAQ (reference sequence). The CDR3 length is 14 residues. CDR3 protein: CASSFGRDNQPQHF. The CDR3 bases are TGTGCCAGCAGCTTCGGACGGGATAATCAGCCCCAGCATTTT.

This clonotype was recorded many times. The chain recombines TRBV18 with TRBJ2-3; D is unclear. This CDR3 has 15 amino acids. Germline CDR1 and CDR2: KGHSH and LQKENI. Between the trimmed V and J ends, which lost 2 bases and 8 bases, there was a span of 17 bases. The CDR3, as DNA: TGTGCCAGCTCACCAGGATCTAGTAATGTTGGTACGCAGTATTTT. Residues: CASSPGSSNVGTQYF.

There are a few counts of this clonotype. For the CDR3, the DNA is TGTGCCAGCAGCTTGGTCGAGCAGTTCTTC. This gives the protein CASSLVEQFF. The chain combines TRBV7-9 with TRBJ2-1, with unresolved D. This CDR3 is 10 amino acids long. CDR1 is SEHNR, CDR2 FQNEAQ, per germline (reference sequence). V was cut by 3 bases and J by 10 bases, with 4 bases left in between.

The chain uses TRBV19 and TRBJ1-6; D uncertain. The CDR3 runs to 14 residues. Trimming stripped 4 bases from V and 10 bases from J, with 14 bases between. Germline loops: CDR1 LNHDA, CDR2 SQIVND (reference sequence). The CDR3 DNA reads TGTGCCAGTAGTACCGGGCTATTCAGCTCACCCCTCCACTTT. Its protein is CASSTGLFSSPLHF.

This clonotype occurred a few times. The J gene is TRBJ2-2, the V gene TRBV7-9, with D unresolved. This CDR3 has 13 amino acids. V was cut by 6 bases and J by 5 bases, with 10 bases left in between. The germline gives CDR1 SEHNR, CDR2 FQNEAQ (reference sequence). CDR3 protein: CASSLSLTGELFF. Here the CDR3 DNA reads TGTGCCAGCAGTCTATCCTTGACCGGGGAGCTGTTTTTT.

J is TRBJ1-1 and V is TRBV28; maybe TRBD1 (5 bases). Germline lookup yields CDR1 MDHEN and CDR2 SYDVKM. The CDR3 sequence is 14 residues long. V was cut by 7 bases and J by 4 bases, with 16 bases left in between. The CDR3 protein is CASILVGGSTEAFF. CDR3 nucleotide sequence: TGTGCCAGCATCCTTGTGGGGGGTAGCACTGAAGCTTTCTTT.

This clonotype was picked up a small number of times. V gene TRBV6-5 combines with J gene TRBJ1-4, with unresolved D. The V gene's germline CDR1 is MNHEY and CDR2 SVGAGI. CDR3 size: 13 residues. Trimming took 2 bases from V and 5 from J, leaving 6 bases between them. The CDR3 DNA sequence: TGTGCCAGCAGTTACGGTTCGAATGAAAAACTGTTTTTT. Residues: CASSYGSNEKLFF.

This clonotype was detected only a few times. The chain couples TRBV6-1 to TRBJ2-1, with 9 nucleotides matching TRBD1. Germline V gene data show CDR1 as MNHNS and CDR2 as SASEGT. This CDR3 has 15 residues. The V segment lost 8 bases and the J segment 3 bases; nucleotides outside the gene matches: 8. CDR3 loop: CASATGGFLYNEQFF. The CDR3, as DNA: TGTGCCAGCGCGACAGGGGGTTTTCTCTACAATGAGCAGTTCTTC.

This chain connects TRBV6-2 or TRBV6-3 to TRBJ1-4; D call uncertain. V lost 5 bases, J lost 0 bases, and 13 bases lay in between. The CDR3 runs 16 residues. CDR1 is MNHEY and CDR2 is SVGEGT in the germline V gene. For the CDR3, the DNA is TGTGCCAGCAGTACCGCGTGGATCTCAACTAATGAAAAACTGTTTTTT. Its translation: CASSTAWISTNEKLFF.

This clonotype came up a few times. This chain links TRBV6-4 with TRBJ2-4, with 10 bases lining up with TRBD2. Germline loops: CDR1 MRHNA, CDR2 SNTAGT. Trimming took 2 bases from V and 6 from J; bases not matched to a gene: 4. The CDR3 is made up of 15 amino acids. CDR3 nucleotide sequence: TGTGCCAGCAGTGACCAAGCGGGGGGGGGAAACATTCAGTACTTC. It yields the protein CASSDQAGGGNIQYF.

This clonotype was seen more than once but under ten times. The genes are TRBV5-1 and TRBJ1-6; D is unresolved. The germline V gene has CDR1 SGHRS and CDR2 YFSETQ. Trimming left V 3 bases short and J 5 bases short, with 9 bases between. This CDR3 has 14 residues. CDR3 bases: TGCGCCAGCAGCTGGAGACCAGATAATTCACCCCTCCACTTT. Translating it yields CASSWRPDNSPLHF.